These 2 T cell receptor beta chains were all obtained from the same sample, sequenced in a study of beta chain features in type 1 diabetes. General study findings and limits: In every one of the four CD4+ subsets, TCRB CDR3s were moderately but significantly shorter in Type 1 diabetes patients.

The antigens for these receptors are not known. The study reverse transcribed the entire isolated RNA, so it sequenced expressed TCRB transcripts. Profiled with immunoSEQ multiplex PCR; TCRdb holds only in-frame clones, not every one. Of about 340,000 clones in the sample, 7% to 10% are singletons; the top ten hold 1%. The sequenced sample was central memory CD4+ T cells from blood. All receptors come from a man younger than 40 with type 1 diabetes.

This clone was recorded a few times. This chain connects TRBV29-1 to TRBJ1-2, with 7 bases lining up with TRBD1. The CDR3 is 13 residues long. CDR1 is SQVTM, CDR2 ANQGSEA, per germline. V lost 3 bases and J lost 4; bases outside the gene matches: 5. CDR3 in amino acids: CSVDGTVPYGYTF. CDR3 bases: TGCAGCGTTGACGGGACAGTCCCCTATGGCTACACCTTC. Full variable domain (outside the CDR3, taken from reference TRBV29-1 and TRBJ1-2): SAVISQKPSRDICQRGTSLTIQCQVDSQVTMMFWYRQQPGQSLTLIATANQGSEATYESGFVIDKFPISRPNLTFSTLTVSNMSPEDSSIYLCSVDGTVPYGYTFGSGTRLTVV.

The chain couples TRBV7-6 to TRBJ1-1; D might be TRBD1 (6 bases). CDR1 and CDR2 from the germline V gene are SGHVS and FNYEAQ. Trimming left V 2 bases short and J 9 bases short, with 10 bases between. CDR3 length: 12 amino acids. CDR3 nucleotide sequence: TGTGCCAGCAGCTTACGTGGACAGCAAGCTTTCTTT. Its protein product is CASSLRGQQAFF.